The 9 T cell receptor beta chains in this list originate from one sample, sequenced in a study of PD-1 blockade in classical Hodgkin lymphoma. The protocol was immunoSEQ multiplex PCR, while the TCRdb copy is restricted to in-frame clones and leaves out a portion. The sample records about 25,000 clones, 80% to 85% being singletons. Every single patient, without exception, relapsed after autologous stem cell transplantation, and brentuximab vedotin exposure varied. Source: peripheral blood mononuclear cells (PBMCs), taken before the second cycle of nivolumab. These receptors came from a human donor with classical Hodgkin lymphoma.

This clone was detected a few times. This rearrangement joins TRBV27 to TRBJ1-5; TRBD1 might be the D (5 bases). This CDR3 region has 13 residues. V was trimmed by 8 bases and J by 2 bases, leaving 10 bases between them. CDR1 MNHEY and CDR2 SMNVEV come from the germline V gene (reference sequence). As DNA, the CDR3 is TGTGCCAGCGGGTGGGACGGCAATCAGCCCCAGCATTTT. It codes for CASGWDGNQPQHF.

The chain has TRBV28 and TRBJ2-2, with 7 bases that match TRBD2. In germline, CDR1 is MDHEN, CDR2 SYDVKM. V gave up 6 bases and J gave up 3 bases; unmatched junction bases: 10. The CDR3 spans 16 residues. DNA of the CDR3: TGTGCCAGCAGCTTACGGGGGGAATTGTACACCGGGGAGCTGTTTTTT. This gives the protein CASSLRGELYTGELFF.

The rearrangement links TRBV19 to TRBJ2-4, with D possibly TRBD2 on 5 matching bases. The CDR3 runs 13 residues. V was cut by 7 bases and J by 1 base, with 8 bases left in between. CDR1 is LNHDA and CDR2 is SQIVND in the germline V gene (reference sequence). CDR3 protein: CASMEAAKNIQYF. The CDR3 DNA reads TGTGCCAGTATGGAGGCGGCCAAAAACATTCAGTACTTC.

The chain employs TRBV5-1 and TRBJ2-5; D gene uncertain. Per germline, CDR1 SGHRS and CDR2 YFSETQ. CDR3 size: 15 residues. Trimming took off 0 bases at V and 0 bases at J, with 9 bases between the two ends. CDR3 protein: CASSLGRSDQETQYF. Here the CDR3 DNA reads TGCGCCAGCAGCTTGGGTCGGTCCGACCAAGAGACCCAGTACTTC.

CDR3 sequence: CASSVGQFNYGYTF. The CDR3 DNA reads as TGTGCCAGCAGCGTTGGACAGTTTAACTATGGCTACACCTTC. This chain uses TRBV28 with TRBJ1-2; maybe TRBD1 (6 bases). V lost 6 bases to trimming and J lost 1 base, with 12 bases between them. The CDR3 runs 14 residues. The germline V gene has CDR1 MDHEN and CDR2 SYDVKM.

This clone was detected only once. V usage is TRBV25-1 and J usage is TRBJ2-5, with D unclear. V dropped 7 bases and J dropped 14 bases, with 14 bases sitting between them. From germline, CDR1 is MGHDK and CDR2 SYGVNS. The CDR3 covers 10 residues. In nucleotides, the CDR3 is TGTGCCAGCAATGACGGCCAGACCTACTTC. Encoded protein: CASNDGQTYF.

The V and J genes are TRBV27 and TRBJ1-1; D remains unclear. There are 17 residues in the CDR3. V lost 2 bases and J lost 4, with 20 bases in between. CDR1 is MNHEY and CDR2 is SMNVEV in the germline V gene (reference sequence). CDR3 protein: CASSLRWVNSGSTEAFF. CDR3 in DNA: TGTGCCAGCAGTTTAAGGTGGGTGAATTCGGGAAGCACTGAAGCTTTCTTT.

The CDR3 is CANHPPGPNYGYTF. The DNA of the CDR3 is TGTGCCAACCACCCCCCGGGCCCGAACTATGGCTACACCTTC. The chain carries TRBV7-9 and TRBJ1-2; D ambiguous. CDR3 length equals 14 residues. CDR1 is SEHNR and CDR2 is FQNEAQ in the germline V gene (reference sequence). Trimming shortened V by 10 bases and J by 2 bases, and 17 bases separated the two germline ends.

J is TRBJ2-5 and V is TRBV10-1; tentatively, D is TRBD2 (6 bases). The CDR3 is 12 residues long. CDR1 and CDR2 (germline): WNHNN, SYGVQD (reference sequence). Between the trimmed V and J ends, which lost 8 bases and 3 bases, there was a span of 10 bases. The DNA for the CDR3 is TGCGCCAGCGGTGCGGGGAAAGAGACCCAGTACTTC. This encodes CASGAGKETQYF.